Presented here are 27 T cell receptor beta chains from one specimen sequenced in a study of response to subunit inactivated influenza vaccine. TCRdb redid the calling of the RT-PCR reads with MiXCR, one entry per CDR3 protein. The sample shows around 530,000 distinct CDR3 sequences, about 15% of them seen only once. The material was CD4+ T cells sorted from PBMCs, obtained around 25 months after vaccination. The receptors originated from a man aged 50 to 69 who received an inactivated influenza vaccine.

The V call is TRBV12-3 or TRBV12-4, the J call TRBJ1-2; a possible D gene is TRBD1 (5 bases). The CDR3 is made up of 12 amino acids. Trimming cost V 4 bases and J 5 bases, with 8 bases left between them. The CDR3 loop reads CASSSDRYGYTF. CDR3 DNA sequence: TGTGCCAGCAGTTCCGACAGATATGGCTACACCTTC.

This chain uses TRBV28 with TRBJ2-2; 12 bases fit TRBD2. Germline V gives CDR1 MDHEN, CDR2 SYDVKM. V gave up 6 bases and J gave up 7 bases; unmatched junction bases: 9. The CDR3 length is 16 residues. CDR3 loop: CASSKQLAGGLGELFF. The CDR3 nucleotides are TGTGCCAGCAGCAAACAACTAGCGGGAGGTCTCGGGGAGCTGTTTTTT.

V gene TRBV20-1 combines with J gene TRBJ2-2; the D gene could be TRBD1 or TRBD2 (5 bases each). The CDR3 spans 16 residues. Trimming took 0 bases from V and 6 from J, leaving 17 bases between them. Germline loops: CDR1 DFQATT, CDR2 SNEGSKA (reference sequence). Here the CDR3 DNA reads TGCAGTGCTAGAGATCGGAGAGGGGTGGGAGCCGGGGAGCTGTTTTTT. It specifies CSARDRRGVGAGELFF.

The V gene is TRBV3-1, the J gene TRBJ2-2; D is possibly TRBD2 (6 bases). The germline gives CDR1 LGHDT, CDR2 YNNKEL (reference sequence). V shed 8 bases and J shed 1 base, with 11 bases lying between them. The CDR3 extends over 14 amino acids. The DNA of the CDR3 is TGTGCCAGCGGGAGGAGCCAGAACACCGGGGAGCTGTTTTTT. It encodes CASGRSQNTGELFF.

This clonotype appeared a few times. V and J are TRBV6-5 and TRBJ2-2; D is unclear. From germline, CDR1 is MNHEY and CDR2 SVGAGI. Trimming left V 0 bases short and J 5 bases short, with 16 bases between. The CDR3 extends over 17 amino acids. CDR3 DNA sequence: TGTGCCAGCAGTTACTCCCGCCGGTCCGGGCTAACCGGGGAGCTGTTTTTT. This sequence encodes CASSYSRRSGLTGELFF.

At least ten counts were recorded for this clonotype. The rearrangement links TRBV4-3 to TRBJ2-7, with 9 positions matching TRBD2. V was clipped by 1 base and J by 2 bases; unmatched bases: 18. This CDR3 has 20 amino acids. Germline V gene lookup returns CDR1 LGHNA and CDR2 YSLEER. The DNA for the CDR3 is TGCGCCAGCAGCCAAGTCTGGTCAGGGGCCCTAGCGGGACTAACCTACGAGCAGTACTTC. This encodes CASSQVWSGALAGLTYEQYF.

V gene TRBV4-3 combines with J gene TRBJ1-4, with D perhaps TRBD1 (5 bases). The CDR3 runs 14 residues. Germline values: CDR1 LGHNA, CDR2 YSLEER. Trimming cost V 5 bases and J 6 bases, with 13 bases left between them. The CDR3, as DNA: TGCGCCAGCAGCAAACAGGTCGGGGATGAAAAACTGTTTTTT. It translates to CASSKQVGDEKLFF.

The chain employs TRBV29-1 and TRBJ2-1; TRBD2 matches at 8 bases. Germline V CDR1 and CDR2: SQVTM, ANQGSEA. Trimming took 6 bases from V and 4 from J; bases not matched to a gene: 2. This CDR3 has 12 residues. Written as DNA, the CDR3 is TGCAGCGTGAGCGGGAGTTACAATGAGCAGTTCTTC. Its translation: CSVSGSYNEQFF.

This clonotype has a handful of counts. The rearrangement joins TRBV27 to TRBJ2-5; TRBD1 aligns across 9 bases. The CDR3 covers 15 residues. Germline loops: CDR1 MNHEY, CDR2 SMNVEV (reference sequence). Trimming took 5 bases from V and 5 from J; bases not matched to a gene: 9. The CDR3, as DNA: TGTGCCAGCAGTAATACAGGGGGCTCATGGGAGACCCAGTACTTC. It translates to CASSNTGGSWETQYF.

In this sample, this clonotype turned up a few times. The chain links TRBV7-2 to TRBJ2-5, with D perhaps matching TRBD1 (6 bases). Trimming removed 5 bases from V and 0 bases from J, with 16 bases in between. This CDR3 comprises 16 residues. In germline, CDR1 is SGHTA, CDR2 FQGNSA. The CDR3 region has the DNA TGTGCCAGCAGCCCATTGCCGGGACAATACCAAGAGACCCAGTACTTC. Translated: CASSPLPGQYQETQYF.

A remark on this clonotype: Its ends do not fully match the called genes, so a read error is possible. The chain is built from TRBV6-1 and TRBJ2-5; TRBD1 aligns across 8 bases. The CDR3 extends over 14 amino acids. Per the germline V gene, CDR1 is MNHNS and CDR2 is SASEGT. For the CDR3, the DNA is TGTGCCAGCAATGAAGTGGACAGGGCTGGGACCCAGTACTTC. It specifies CASNEVDRAGTQYF.

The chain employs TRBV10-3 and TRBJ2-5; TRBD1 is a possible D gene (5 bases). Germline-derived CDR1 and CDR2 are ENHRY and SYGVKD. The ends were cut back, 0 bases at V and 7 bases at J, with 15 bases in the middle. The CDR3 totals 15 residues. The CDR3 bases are TGTGCCATCAGTGAGTCGTATGGGGCCCAGGGGACCCAGTACTTC. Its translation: CAISESYGAQGTQYF.

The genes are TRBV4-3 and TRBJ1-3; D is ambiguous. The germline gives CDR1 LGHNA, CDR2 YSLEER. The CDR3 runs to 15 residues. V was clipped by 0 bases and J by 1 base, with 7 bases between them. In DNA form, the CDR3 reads TGCGCCAGCAGCCAAGATTCAGTATCTGGAAACACCATATATTTT. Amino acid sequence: CASSQDSVSGNTIYF.

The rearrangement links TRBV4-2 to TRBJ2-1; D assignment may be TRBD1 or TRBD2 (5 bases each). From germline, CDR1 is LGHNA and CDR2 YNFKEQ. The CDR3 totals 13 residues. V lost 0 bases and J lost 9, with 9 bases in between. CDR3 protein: CASSQEAGAEQFF. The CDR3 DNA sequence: TGTGCCAGCAGCCAAGAGGCCGGGGCTGAGCAGTTCTTC.

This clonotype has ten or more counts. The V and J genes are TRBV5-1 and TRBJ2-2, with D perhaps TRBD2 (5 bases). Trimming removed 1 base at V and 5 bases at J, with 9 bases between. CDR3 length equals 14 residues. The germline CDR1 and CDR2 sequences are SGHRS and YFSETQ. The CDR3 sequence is CASSLTRVTGELFF. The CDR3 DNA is TGCGCCAGCAGCTTGACTAGGGTAACCGGGGAGCTGTTTTTT. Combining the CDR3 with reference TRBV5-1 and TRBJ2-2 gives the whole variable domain KAGVTQTPRYLIKTRGQQVTLSCSPISGHRSVSWYQQTPGQGLQFLFEYFSETQRNKGNFPGRFSGRQFSNSRSEMNVSTLELGDSALYLCASSLTRVTGELFFGEGSRLTVL.

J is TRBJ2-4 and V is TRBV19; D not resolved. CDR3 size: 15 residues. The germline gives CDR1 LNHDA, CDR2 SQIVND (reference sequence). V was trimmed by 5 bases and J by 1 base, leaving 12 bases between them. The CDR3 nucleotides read TGTGCCAGTAGTGCCTGGACCATGGCCAAAAACATTCAGTACTTC. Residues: CASSAWTMAKNIQYF.

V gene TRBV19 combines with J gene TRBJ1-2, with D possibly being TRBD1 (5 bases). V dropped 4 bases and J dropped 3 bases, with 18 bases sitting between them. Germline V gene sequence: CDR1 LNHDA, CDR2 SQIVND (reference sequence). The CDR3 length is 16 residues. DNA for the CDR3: TGTGCCAGTAGTAGGGGCCAAGACGACTGGGACTATGGCTACACCTTC. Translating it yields CASSRGQDDWDYGYTF.

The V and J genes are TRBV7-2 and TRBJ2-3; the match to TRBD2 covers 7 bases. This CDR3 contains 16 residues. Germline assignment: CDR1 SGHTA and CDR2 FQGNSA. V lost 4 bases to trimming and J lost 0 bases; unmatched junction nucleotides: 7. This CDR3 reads CASSSMRRGSTDTQYF. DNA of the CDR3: TGTGCCAGCAGCTCCATGAGGCGGGGGAGCACAGATACGCAGTATTTT.

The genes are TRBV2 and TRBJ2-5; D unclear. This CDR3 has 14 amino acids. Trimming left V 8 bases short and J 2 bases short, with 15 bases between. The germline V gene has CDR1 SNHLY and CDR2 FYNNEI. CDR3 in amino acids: CASQSRLGQETQYF. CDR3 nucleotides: TGTGCCAGCCAGAGCAGGCTAGGACAAGAGACCCAGTACTTC.

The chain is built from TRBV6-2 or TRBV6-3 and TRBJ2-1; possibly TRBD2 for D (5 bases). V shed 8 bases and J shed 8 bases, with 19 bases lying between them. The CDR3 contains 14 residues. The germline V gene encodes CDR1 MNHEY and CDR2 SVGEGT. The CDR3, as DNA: TGTGCCAGCCAAGGGAGAACCCAAGGCTATGAGCAGTTCTTC. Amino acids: CASQGRTQGYEQFF.

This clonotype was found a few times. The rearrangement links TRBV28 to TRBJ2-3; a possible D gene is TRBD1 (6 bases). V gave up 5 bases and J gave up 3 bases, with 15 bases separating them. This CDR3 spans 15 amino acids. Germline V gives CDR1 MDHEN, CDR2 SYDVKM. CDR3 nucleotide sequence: TGTGCCAGCAGTCTACAGGGAAGGGGAACAGATACGCAGTATTTT. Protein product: CASSLQGRGTDTQYF.

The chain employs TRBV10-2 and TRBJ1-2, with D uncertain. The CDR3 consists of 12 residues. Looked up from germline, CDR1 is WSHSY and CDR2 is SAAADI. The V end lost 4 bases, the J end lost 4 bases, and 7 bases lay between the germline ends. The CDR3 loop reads CASSVPSYGYTF. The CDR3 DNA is TGCGCCAGCAGTGTCCCCTCCTATGGCTACACCTTC.

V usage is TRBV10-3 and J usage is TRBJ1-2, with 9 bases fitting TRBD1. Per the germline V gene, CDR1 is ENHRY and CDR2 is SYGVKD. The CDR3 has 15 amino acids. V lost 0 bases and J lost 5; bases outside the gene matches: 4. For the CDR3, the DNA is TGTGCCATCAGTGAGTCTCGGACAGGGGCTTATGGCTACACCTTC. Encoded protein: CAISESRTGAYGYTF.

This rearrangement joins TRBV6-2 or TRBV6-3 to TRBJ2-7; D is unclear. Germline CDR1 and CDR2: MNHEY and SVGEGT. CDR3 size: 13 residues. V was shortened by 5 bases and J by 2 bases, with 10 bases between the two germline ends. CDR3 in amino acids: CASSPTVPYEQYF. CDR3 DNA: TGTGCCAGCAGTCCGACGGTCCCCTACGAGCAGTACTTC.

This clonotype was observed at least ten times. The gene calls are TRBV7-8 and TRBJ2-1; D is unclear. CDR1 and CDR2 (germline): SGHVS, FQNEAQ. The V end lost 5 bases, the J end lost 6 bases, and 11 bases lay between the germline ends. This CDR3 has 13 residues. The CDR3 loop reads CASSTTIANEQFF. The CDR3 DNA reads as TGTGCCAGCAGCACCACTATTGCCAATGAGCAGTTCTTC. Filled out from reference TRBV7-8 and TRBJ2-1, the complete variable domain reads GAGVSQSPRYKVAKRGQDVALRCDPISGHVSLFWYQQALGQGPEFLTYFQNEAQLDKSGLPSDRFFAERPEGSVSTLKIQRTQQEDSAVYLCASSTTIANEQFFGPGTRLTVL.

The CDR3 nucleotides read TGTGCCAGCAGACTTTCGGGACCGAATTCACCCCTCCACTTT. It is translated as CASRLSGPNSPLHF. The chain links TRBV12-3 or TRBV12-4 to TRBJ1-6; TRBD1 is a possible D gene (5 bases). Trimming left V 6 bases short and J 7 bases short, with 13 bases between. The CDR3 length is 14 residues.

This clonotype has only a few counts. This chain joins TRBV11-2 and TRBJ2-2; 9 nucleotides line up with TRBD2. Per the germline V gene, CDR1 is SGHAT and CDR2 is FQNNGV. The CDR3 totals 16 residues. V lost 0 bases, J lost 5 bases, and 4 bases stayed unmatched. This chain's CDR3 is CASSLDASGKTGELFF. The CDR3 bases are TGTGCCAGCAGCTTAGATGCTAGCGGGAAAACCGGGGAGCTGTTTTTT. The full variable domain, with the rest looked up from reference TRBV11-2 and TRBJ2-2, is EAGVAQSPRYKIIEKRQSVAFWCNPISGHATLYWYQQILGQGPKLLIQFQNNGVVDDSQLPKDRFSAERLKGVDSTLKIQPAKLEDSAVYLCASSLDASGKTGELFFGEGSRLTVL.